The sequence of this TCR beta chain was determined in a study of molecular identifiers for immune sequencing clone quantification. The wider study: Replicate experiments divided RNA from roughly 20,000 or 100,000 naive CD8 cells into five parts and sequenced four.

At least ten counts were recorded for this clonotype. Previously published methods and listed TCR primers were used for the bulk TCR libraries. Each CDR3 protein is one row after TCRdb ran MiXCR on the PCR reads. The table shows about 640,000 distinct CDR3 sequences, with just under 20% occurring only once. The material sequenced was naive CD8+ T cells from blood, with Jurkat cell RNA spiked in. Subset in this sample: FACS-sorted CD8+CD4-CCR7+CD45RA+ naive T cells. The sequence was obtained from a human donor in good health. Some libraries in this study had Jurkat cell RNA spiked in.

The DNA for the CDR3 is TGTGCCAGCAGCCTGACAGGTCCCTCCCTTCATCAGCCCCAGCATTTT. Amino acids: CASSLTGPSLHQPQHF. V and J are TRBV6-5 and TRBJ1-5; TRBD1 is a possible D gene (6 bases). This CDR3 is built from 16 residues. Germline CDR1 and CDR2: MNHEY and SVGAGI. Trimming removed 6 bases at V and 5 bases at J, with 20 bases between.